This TCR beta chain was observed in a study of siplizumab effects on memory and regulatory T cells. TCRdb's table, derived via immunoSEQ multiplex PCR, lists solely in-frame clones and lacks some. The data show tens of thousands of clones, 85% to 95% seen once. The V end was cut by 3 bases, the J end by 2 bases, with 8 bases between. Germline V gene data show CDR1 as MNHEY and CDR2 as SMNVEV (reference sequence). The length of the CDR3 is 15 residues. As for this clone: Its antigen is not known.

Study observations and caveats: Contribution to the alloresponse seemed major for naive T cells, which also seemed more diverse than memory cells. It was never confirmed that proliferating Tregs from siplizumab cultures were suppressive. Mapping to unstimulated subsets was achieved for only a minor fraction of alloreactive clones. Most proliferating CD4+ or CD8+ clones, roughly 75-96%, had no naive or memory assignment.

The chain has TRBV27 and TRBJ2-6; the D is unclear. Sequenced: CD8+ T cells sorted from blood. This TCR was sampled from a human donor in good health. The CDR3 loop reads CASSFAGAGANVLTF. In DNA, the CDR3 is TGTGCCAGCAGTTTTGCTGGGGCTGGGGCCAACGTCCTGACTTTC.